The present TCR beta chain was sequenced within a study of blood T cells in healthy people across ages. With a J-beta primer mix and a sample-barcoded 5' primer, a second PCR ran about 7 to 12 cycles. Template switching added a 12-random-nucleotide identifier to every cDNA molecule. Sequencing yielded, for each sample, at least 3 million paired-end reads carrying CDR3. Each CDR3 protein gets one entry after TCRdb re-called the 5' RACE reads with MiXCR. The sample has 730,000 or so distinct CDR3 sequences, more than 40% seen once. CDR3 length equals 11 residues. Trimming took 3 bases from V and 9 from J; bases not matched to a gene: 1. Per the germline V gene, CDR1 is DFQATT and CDR2 is SNEGSKA (reference sequence). This clonotype came up a few times.

The sequenced material came from blood. This TCR came from a woman aged 55-70 years in good health. The chain is built from TRBV20-1 and TRBJ2-4; 8 bases fit TRBD2. For the CDR3, the DNA is TGCAGTGCTAGCGGGGGGGGCATTCAGTACTTC. Translation gives CSASGGGIQYF.